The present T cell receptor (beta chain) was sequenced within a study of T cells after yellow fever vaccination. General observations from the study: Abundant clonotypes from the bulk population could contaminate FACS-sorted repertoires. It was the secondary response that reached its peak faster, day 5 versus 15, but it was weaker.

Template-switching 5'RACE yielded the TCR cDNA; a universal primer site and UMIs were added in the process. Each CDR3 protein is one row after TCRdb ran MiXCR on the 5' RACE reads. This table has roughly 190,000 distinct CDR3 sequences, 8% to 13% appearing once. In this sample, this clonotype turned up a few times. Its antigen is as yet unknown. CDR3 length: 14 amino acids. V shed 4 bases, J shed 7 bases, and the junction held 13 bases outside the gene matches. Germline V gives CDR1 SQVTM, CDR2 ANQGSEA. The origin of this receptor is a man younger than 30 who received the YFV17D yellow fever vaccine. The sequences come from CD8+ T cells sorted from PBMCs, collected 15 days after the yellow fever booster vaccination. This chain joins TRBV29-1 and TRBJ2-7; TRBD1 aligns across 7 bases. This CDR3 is CSVGGTEESSEQYF. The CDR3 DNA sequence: TGCAGCGTTGGGGGGACAGAAGAGTCCTCTGAGCAGTACTTC.